This record covers a single TCR beta chain. Its matching antigen is unknown. These data come from a study of cytomegalovirus exposure and HLA in healthy donors. Study findings and constraints: Later analysis showed TCR association rates varying by HLA locus, highest for DRB1 and lowest for HLA-C. TCR beta V segments were, for the most part, productive about 90% or about 30% of the time in an earlier analysis. Analysis was carried out at a later point, and it linked a missense DCLRE1C variant to TCR beta V- and J-gene trimming.

This CDR3 has 17 amino acids. V shed 5 bases and J 5 bases; nucleotides not matched to a gene: 15. Germline CDR1 and CDR2: SEHNR and FQNEAQ (reference sequence). This PCR relied on a set of 60 Vbeta primers and 13 Jbeta primers. Clones were read by immunoSEQ multiplex PCR, and TCRdb kept only the in-frame ones, dropping some. The table includes over 150,000 clones, 70% to 80% detected once. Sequencing was carried out using PBMCs. The chain employs TRBV7-9 and TRBJ2-3; 8 bases fit TRBD2. This sequence was found in a woman aged 30 to 39 in good health and CMV-seronegative. The CDR3 sequence: CASSLQLAGPDRDTQYF. The CDR3 bases are TGTGCCAGCAGCCTTCAATTAGCGGGACCAGACCGAGATACGCAGTATTTT.